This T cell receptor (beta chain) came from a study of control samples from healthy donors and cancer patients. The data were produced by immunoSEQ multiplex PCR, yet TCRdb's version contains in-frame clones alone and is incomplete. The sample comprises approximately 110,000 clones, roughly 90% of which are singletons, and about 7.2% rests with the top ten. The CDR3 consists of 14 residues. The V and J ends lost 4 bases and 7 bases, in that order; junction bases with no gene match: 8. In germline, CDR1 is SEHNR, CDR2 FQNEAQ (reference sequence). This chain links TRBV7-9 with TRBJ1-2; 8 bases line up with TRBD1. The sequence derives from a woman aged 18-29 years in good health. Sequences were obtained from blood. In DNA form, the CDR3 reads TGTGCCAGCAGCTCGTCAGGGGGCGCGGGTGGCTACACCTTC. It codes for CASSSSGGAGGYTF.